Shown below are 25 T cell receptor beta chains from a single sample sequenced in a study of cytomegalovirus exposure and HLA in healthy donors. PCR used 60 Vbeta primers and 13 Jbeta primers. Produced via immunoSEQ multiplex PCR; TCRdb's table is partial and in-frame only. The sample records over 200,000 clones, approximately 90% being singletons. Sequencing was performed on PBMCs. The receptors originated from a woman between 18 and 29 years old in good health and CMV-seronegative.

This chain connects TRBV15 to TRBJ2-1; D is perhaps TRBD2 (5 bases). CDR3 length equals 16 residues. CDR1 and CDR2 from the germline V gene are LNHNV and YYDKDF (reference sequence). V lost 0 bases and J lost 4, with 13 bases in between. CDR3 in amino acids: CATSRDHRLNYNEQFF. CDR3 bases: TGTGCCACCAGCAGAGATCACAGACTAAATTACAATGAGCAGTTCTTC.

The chain links TRBV19 to TRBJ1-1; D unresolved. The germline CDR1 and CDR2 sequences are LNHDA and SQIVND (reference sequence). The CDR3 consists of 12 residues. V lost 10 bases and J lost 4, with 13 bases in between. As DNA, the CDR3 is TGTGCCACCACATGGGGAGGCACTGAAGCTTTCTTT. Protein sequence: CATTWGGTEAFF.

The chain joins TRBV2 to TRBJ2-3; possible D gene TRBD2, 5 bases. Per germline, CDR1 SNHLY and CDR2 FYNNEI. Trimming removed 11 bases from V and 0 bases from J, with 12 bases in between. The CDR3 has 13 amino acids. The CDR3 sequence: CAGGPTSTDTQYF. The CDR3 nucleotides are TGTGCCGGAGGACCGACTAGCACAGATACGCAGTATTTT.

The DNA of the CDR3 is TGTGCCAGCAGCTCGAGGGGGGGCAGGGTGGGGGGCTACACCTTC. Amino acid sequence: CASSSRGGRVGGYTF. The chain carries TRBV7-2 and TRBJ1-2; perhaps TRBD1 as D (6 bases). Trimming shortened V by 4 bases and J by 8 bases, and 20 bases separated the two germline ends. The CDR3 loop spans 15 amino acids. Germline loops: CDR1 SGHTA, CDR2 FQGNSA.

The V and J genes are TRBV7-8 and TRBJ1-3, with a weak D call TRBD1 (5 bases). Germline lookup yields CDR1 SGHVS and CDR2 FQNEAQ. The CDR3 totals 17 residues. The V and J ends lost 4 bases and 0 bases respectively, with 16 bases between them. CDR3 in DNA: TGTGCCAGCAGCTCCCGGGGGGTTTCGAGCTCTGGAAACACCATATATTTT. Translating it yields CASSSRGVSSSGNTIYF.

The rearrangement links TRBV30 to TRBJ2-1; 12 nucleotides match TRBD2. With 2 bases clipped from V and 8 bases from J, the junction kept 16 bases outside the gene matches. The CDR3 is made up of 18 amino acids. Germline assignment: CDR1 GTSNPN and CDR2 SVGIG (reference sequence). The CDR3 DNA reads as TGTGCCTGGAGTTCAAAAGACCCGACTAGCGGGAGACTCGATGAGCAGTTCTTC. Translating it yields CAWSSKDPTSGRLDEQFF.

The rearrangement joins TRBV19 to TRBJ2-2; TRBD2 matches 11 bases. Germline V gene lookup returns CDR1 LNHDA and CDR2 SQIVND (reference sequence). V lost 4 bases, J lost 1 base, and 5 bases stayed unmatched. The CDR3 is 17 amino acids. The CDR3 reads CASSKPSGGQNTGELFF. The DNA of the CDR3 is TGTGCCAGTAGTAAACCTAGCGGGGGGCAGAACACCGGGGAGCTGTTTTTT.

The gene calls are TRBV7-2 and TRBJ2-3; 11 nucleotides line up with TRBD1. V trimming: 5 bases; J trimming: 4 bases; junction bases outside the gene matches: 5. Germline V gene lookup returns CDR1 SGHTA and CDR2 FQGNSA. The CDR3 consists of 15 residues. DNA for the CDR3: TGTGCCAGCAGCGCTAGGACAGGGGGCCCAGATACGCAGTATTTT. Its protein is CASSARTGGPDTQYF.

The rearrangement joins TRBV7-9 to TRBJ1-2, with a weak D call TRBD1 (6 bases). Germline lookup yields CDR1 SEHNR and CDR2 FQNEAQ (reference sequence). The CDR3 has 15 residues. V gave up 2 bases and J gave up 7 bases, with 17 bases separating them. The CDR3 nucleotides are TGTGCCAGCAGCTTACCACAGGGTCGTCGGGGTGGCTACACCTTC. Its translation: CASSLPQGRRGGYTF.

CDR3 region: CASSVRQTPNEKLFF. The CDR3 coding sequence is TGTGCCAGCAGCGTTAGACAGACTCCTAATGAAAAACTGTTTTTT. The rearrangement joins TRBV7-8 to TRBJ1-4; D is possibly TRBD1 (5 bases). The CDR3 is made up of 15 amino acids. V lost 5 bases and J 3 bases, leaving 13 bases between the germline ends. The germline V gene has CDR1 SGHVS and CDR2 FQNEAQ.

This rearrangement joins TRBV10-3 to TRBJ1-2, with D maybe TRBD1 (6 bases). This CDR3 comprises 15 residues. Trimming shortened V by 0 bases and J by 3 bases, and 11 bases separated the two germline ends. Germline V gives CDR1 ENHRY, CDR2 SYGVKD. Written as DNA, the CDR3 is TGTGCCATCAGTGAGTCGGACGGGACATACTATGGCTACACCTTC. As protein: CAISESDGTYYGYTF.

The chain carries TRBV7-7 and TRBJ1-5; D gene ambiguous. The germline CDR1 and CDR2 sequences are SSHAT and FNYEAQ (reference sequence). Trimming cost V 5 bases and J 6 bases, with 11 bases left between them. The CDR3 loop spans 13 amino acids. CDR3 protein: CASSSTPGQPQHF. The CDR3, as DNA: TGTGCCAGCAGCAGCACCCCGGGTCAGCCCCAGCATTTT. Looking up the rest from reference TRBV7-7 and TRBJ1-5 gives the full variable domain: GAGVSQSPRYKVTKRGQDVTLRCDPISSHATLYWYQQALGQGPEFLTYFNYEAQPDKSGLPSDRFSAERPEGSISTLTIQRTEQRDSAMYRCASSSTPGQPQHFGDGTRLSIL.

This clone was counted a single time. This rearrangement joins TRBV7-2 to TRBJ2-1, with a weak D call TRBD2 (5 bases). This CDR3 is built from 12 residues. The germline CDR1 and CDR2 sequences are SGHTA and FQGNSA. The V and J ends lost 1 base and 9 bases respectively, with 7 bases between them. The CDR3 bases are TGTGCCAGCAGCTTAGGCGCGGGTGAGCAGTTCTTC. Protein: CASSLGAGEQFF.

This chain uses TRBV7-2 with TRBJ2-5; TRBD2 agrees at 7 bases. The V gene's germline CDR1 is SGHTA and CDR2 FQGNSA. V trimming: 1 base; J trimming: 0 bases; junction bases outside the gene matches: 11. The length of the CDR3 is 18 residues. CDR3 residues: CASSLGVSASGNQETQYF. CDR3 nucleotide sequence: TGTGCCAGCAGCTTAGGTGTCTCGGCTAGCGGAAACCAAGAGACCCAGTACTTC.

The chain has TRBV5-8 and TRBJ2-1; D may be TRBD2 (5 bases). V lost 0 bases and J 7 bases, leaving 5 bases between the germline ends. Germline-derived CDR1 and CDR2 are SGHTS and YDEGEE. The CDR3 has 12 residues. CDR3 sequence (DNA): TGTGCCAGCAGCTTGGGACTAAATGAGCAGTTCTTC. Translated, it gives CASSLGLNEQFF.

Only one count was recorded for this clone. The chain uses TRBV7-2 and TRBJ2-5; D gene unclear. Trimming stripped 5 bases from V and 6 bases from J, with 7 bases between. The CDR3 loop spans 11 amino acids. Looked up from germline, CDR1 is SGHTA and CDR2 is FQGNSA. The CDR3: CASSVHQTQYF. The CDR3 nucleotides are TGTGCCAGCAGCGTACACCAGACCCAGTACTTC.

The chain combines TRBV4-3 with TRBJ1-1; D gene uncertain. Per germline, CDR1 LGHNA and CDR2 YSLEER. CDR3 length: 15 amino acids. The V end lost 2 bases, the J end lost 6 bases, and 16 bases lay between the germline ends. The CDR3 protein is CASSQKPEYGAEAFF. CDR3 DNA: TGCGCCAGCAGCCAAAAACCGGAGTACGGAGCTGAAGCTTTCTTT.

The chain combines TRBV6-6 with TRBJ2-4, with TRBD1 matching over 9 bases. Trimming took 5 bases from V and 9 from J; bases not matched to a gene: 11. The CDR3 contains 15 residues. Germline CDR1 MNHNY, CDR2 SVGAGI (reference sequence). The CDR3 nucleotides read TGTGCCAGCAGTGGACAGGGGATATCGGCCGGCATTCAGTACTTC. Amino acid sequence: CASSGQGISAGIQYF.

This chain connects TRBV5-4 to TRBJ2-5, with D tentatively TRBD1 (6 bases). Trimming removed 4 bases at V and 3 bases at J, with 13 bases between. The CDR3 has 14 residues. Germline loops: CDR1 SGHNT, CDR2 YYREEE (reference sequence). The CDR3 coding sequence is TGTGCCAGCAGCGTAGGGCAGGGGAAAGAGACCCAGTACTTC. Amino acid sequence: CASSVGQGKETQYF. The full variable domain, in which reference TRBV5-4 and TRBJ2-5 provide the parts outside the CDR3, is ETGVTQSPTHLIKTRGQQVTLRCSSQSGHNTVSWYQQALGQGPQFIFQYYREEENGRGNFPPRFSGLQFPNYSSELNVNALELDDSALYLCASSVGQGKETQYFGPGTRLLVL.

The chain uses TRBV6-5 and TRBJ2-7; 7 nucleotides align to TRBD2. The CDR3 is made up of 14 amino acids. With V trimmed by 6 bases and J by 6 bases, 11 bases remained unmatched. Germline V CDR1 and CDR2: MNHEY, SVGAGI. CDR3: CASRLVSGGREQYF. The CDR3 DNA reads TGTGCCAGCAGACTGGTATCGGGGGGTCGCGAGCAGTACTTC.

V is TRBV23-1 and J is TRBJ1-2; 7 nucleotides agree with TRBD1. TRBV23-1 falls under the ORF class, with uncertain function. Trimming removed 4 bases from V and 2 bases from J; junction bases left unmatched: 13. The CDR3 totals 17 residues. This CDR3 reads CASSLEGGGDNNYGYTF. As DNA, the CDR3 is TGCGCCAGCAGTCTTGAAGGGGGCGGTGATAACAACTATGGCTACACCTTC.

The V gene is TRBV5-4, the J gene TRBJ2-3; no firm D call. CDR3 size: 15 residues. CDR1 and CDR2 from the germline V gene are SGHNT and YYREEE (reference sequence). Deletions cut 2 bases from V and 6 bases from J, with 16 bases between. The CDR3 loop is CASSFPGDVRDTQYF. The CDR3 nucleotides read TGTGCCAGCAGCTTTCCGGGTGATGTAAGGGATACGCAGTATTTT.

On this clone itself: The sample carries other DNA sequences with the same CDR3. The chain is built from TRBV9 and TRBJ2-7; 7 bases are shared with TRBD1. CDR1 and CDR2 (germline): SGDLS, YYNGEE. V shed 0 bases, J shed 0 bases, and the junction held 0 bases outside the gene matches. The CDR3 has 14 residues. The CDR3, as DNA: TGTGCCAGCAGCGTAGGGGACAGCTCCTACGAGCAGTACTTC. Protein: CASSVGDSSYEQYF.

The rearrangement uses TRBV7-2 and TRBJ2-3; D is possibly TRBD1 (6 bases). The length of the CDR3 is 11 residues. Per the germline V gene, CDR1 is SGHTA and CDR2 is FQGNSA. CDR3 in amino acids: CAGGETDTQYF. CDR3 nucleotide sequence: TGTGCAGGGGGAGAAACAGATACGCAGTATTTT.

The genes are TRBV7-9 and TRBJ2-7, with D perhaps matching TRBD1 (6 bases). Trimming removed 5 bases at V and 3 bases at J, with 14 bases between. CDR3 length: 14 residues. CDR1 SEHNR and CDR2 FQNEAQ come from the germline V gene (reference sequence). CDR3 protein: CASSRSLGGYEQYF. The CDR3 DNA reads as TGTGCCAGCAGCCGGAGCCTAGGGGGCTACGAGCAGTACTTC.